The T cell receptor beta chain under discussion was sequenced for a study of blood T cells in healthy people across ages. The study's findings and limits: Roughly linear declines in TCR beta diversity per million T cells occurred with age. There were more naive CD4+ cells and higher diversity in long-lived donors than in aged donors. Estimates drawn from one million T cells were deemed to understate diversity.

PBMCs were isolated at a quantity of at least 6 million per sample. A J-beta primer mix and a sample-barcoded 5' primer were used in a second PCR of roughly 6 to 12 cycles. TCRdb passed the 5' RACE reads through MiXCR, listing each CDR3 protein once. The table records about 1.8 million distinct CDR3 sequences, around half of them present only once. Germline CDR1 DFQATT, CDR2 SNEGSKA (reference sequence). CDR3 size: 14 residues. V lost 7 bases and J lost 0, with 13 bases in between. In regard to this clonotype: Antigen specificity is unknown.

V gene TRBV20-1 combines with J gene TRBJ1-5; the D gene is possibly TRBD1 (5 bases). This clonotype originated in a woman in her 40s in good health. Material for sequencing was blood. CDR3 nucleotides: TGCAGTGGGGGGGGGGACTATAGCAATCAGCCCCAGCATTTT. Its protein product is CSGGGDYSNQPQHF.